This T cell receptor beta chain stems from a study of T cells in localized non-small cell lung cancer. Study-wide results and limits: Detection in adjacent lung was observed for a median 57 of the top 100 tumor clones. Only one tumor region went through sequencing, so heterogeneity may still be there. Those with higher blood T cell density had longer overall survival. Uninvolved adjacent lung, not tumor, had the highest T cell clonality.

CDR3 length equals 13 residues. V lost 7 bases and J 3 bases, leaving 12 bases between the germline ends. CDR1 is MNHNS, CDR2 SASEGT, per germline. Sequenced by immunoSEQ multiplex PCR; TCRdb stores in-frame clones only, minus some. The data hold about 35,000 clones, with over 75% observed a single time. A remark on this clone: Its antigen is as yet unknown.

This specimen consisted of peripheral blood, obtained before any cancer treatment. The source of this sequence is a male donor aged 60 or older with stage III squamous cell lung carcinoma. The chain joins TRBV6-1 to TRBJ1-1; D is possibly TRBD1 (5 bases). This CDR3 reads CASKGARDTEAFF. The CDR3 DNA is TGTGCCAGCAAAGGGGCAAGGGACACTGAAGCTTTCTTT.